These 20 T cell receptor beta chains came from one sample sequenced in a study of blood T cell repertoires in COVID-19. Repertoires were generated with immunoSEQ multiplex PCR, while TCRdb's copy carries only in-frame clones and drops some. The sample has about 100,000 clones, around four fifths seen once. The sample consisted of peripheral blood. Receptor source: a middle-aged man with active or convalescent COVID-19.

The chain recombines TRBV4-2 with TRBJ2-5, with TRBD1 matching 8 bases. The CDR3 has 16 amino acids. Germline CDR1 LGHNA, CDR2 YNFKEQ. Losses at the gene ends were 3 bases for V and 5 bases for J; bases not matched to a gene: 11. For the CDR3, the DNA is TGTGCCAGCAGCCACGAAGCCGACAGGGGCGACGAGACCCAGTACTTC. This gives the protein CASSHEADRGDETQYF.

The chain links TRBV5-4 to TRBJ2-1; D remains unclear. Germline-derived CDR1 and CDR2 are SGHNT and YYREEE (reference sequence). Trimming removed 4 bases from V and 6 bases from J, with 11 bases in between. The CDR3 is 13 amino acids. DNA of the CDR3: TGTGCCAGCAGCGATGGGCCAGGCAATGAGCAGTTCTTC. Protein product: CASSDGPGNEQFF.

The chain employs TRBV4-2 and TRBJ2-1, with a possible D match to TRBD1 (6 bases). V lost 2 bases, J lost 7 bases, and 24 bases lay in between. The CDR3 consists of 18 residues. The germline V gene encodes CDR1 LGHNA and CDR2 YNFKEQ. The CDR3 region has the DNA TGTGCCAGCAGCCAAAAGCTGGGCCTCTTGGGCACAGGGAATGAGCAGTTCTTC. This encodes CASSQKLGLLGTGNEQFF.

This clone was observed once. The chain combines TRBV11-3 with TRBJ1-2; D is uncertain. Trimming cost V 1 base and J 4 bases, with 7 bases left between them. The CDR3 is 13 amino acids. Germline CDR1 and CDR2: SGHNT and YENEEA. The CDR3 nucleotides read TGTGCCAGCAGCTTAGGTTCCGTCTATGGCTACACCTTC. Its translation is CASSLGSVYGYTF.

This chain joins TRBV25-1 and TRBJ1-2, with TRBD1 matching 9 bases. Germline loops: CDR1 MGHDK, CDR2 SYGVNS. Germline trimming cut 8 bases from V and 6 bases from J; bases unmatched to any gene: 7. There are 13 residues in the CDR3. The CDR3 sequence: CASLDRTGDGYTF. The CDR3 nucleotides are TGTGCCAGCCTAGATAGGACAGGGGATGGCTACACCTTC.

This sequence joins TRBV19 and TRBJ1-1; possibly TRBD1 for D (6 bases). V lost 2 bases and J lost 1, with 11 bases in between. CDR3 size: 15 residues. CDR1 and CDR2 (germline): LNHDA, SQIVND (reference sequence). Here the CDR3 reads CASSIQGTPNTEAFF. Here the CDR3 DNA reads TGTGCCAGTAGTATACAGGGGACACCGAACACTGAAGCTTTCTTT.

This clone has more than one count but fewer than ten. The chain uses TRBV25-1 and TRBJ2-3, with D uncertain. The germline V and J ends were trimmed by 7 bases and 8 bases, with 16 bases remaining between them. Germline CDR1 and CDR2: MGHDK and SYGVNS. CDR3 size: 13 residues. This chain's CDR3 is CASNQREMRTQYF. The CDR3, as DNA: TGTGCCAGCAATCAAAGAGAAATGCGTACGCAGTATTTT.

V and J are TRBV7-9 and TRBJ2-7, with D hard to call. Deletions cut 1 base from V and 2 bases from J, with 9 bases between. CDR3 length equals 14 residues. Germline assignment: CDR1 SEHNR and CDR2 FQNEAQ (reference sequence). The CDR3 region is CASSLGSSTYEQYF. Here the CDR3 DNA reads TGTGCCAGCAGCTTAGGTTCGTCTACCTACGAGCAGTACTTC. The variable domain in full, completed from reference TRBV7-9 and TRBJ2-7, reads DTGVSQNPRHKITKRGQNVTFRCDPISEHNRLYWYRQTLGQGPEFLTYFQNEAQLEKSRLLSDRFSAERPKGSFSTLEIQRTEQGDSAMYLCASSLGSSTYEQYFGPGTRLTVT.

This clone was recorded only once. This chain links TRBV7-2 with TRBJ2-5; TRBD2 matches 8 bases. CDR1 and CDR2 (germline): SGHTA, FQGNSA. Trimming at V came to 4 bases and at J to 7 bases, leaving 11 bases not matched to a gene. The CDR3 spans 15 residues. CDR3 coding DNA: TGTGCCAGCAGCTCTTATGGACTAGCAGTTGGGACCCAGTACTTC. It yields the protein CASSSYGLAVGTQYF.

The gene calls are TRBV5-1 and TRBJ1-1; D is unclear. From germline, CDR1 is SGHRS and CDR2 YFSETQ. The V gene lost 4 bases and the J gene lost 2 bases, with 9 bases spanning the gap. This CDR3 comprises 13 residues. The CDR3 nucleotides read TGCGCCAGCAGCGCGCCCCAAAACACTGAAGCTTTCTTT. Its translation: CASSAPQNTEAFF. The variable domain in full, completed from reference TRBV5-1 and TRBJ1-1, reads KAGVTQTPRYLIKTRGQQVTLSCSPISGHRSVSWYQQTPGQGLQFLFEYFSETQRNKGNFPGRFSGRQFSNSRSEMNVSTLELGDSALYLCASSAPQNTEAFFGQGTRLTVV.

This clone was counted a single time. The V call is TRBV30, the J call TRBJ1-4; TRBD1 agrees at 9 bases. V was pared by 4 bases and J by 7 bases, with 13 bases of the junction left unmatched. CDR1 GTSNPN and CDR2 SVGIG come from the germline V gene (reference sequence). The CDR3 length is 16 residues. The CDR3: CAWTIRLGQGGEKLFF. The CDR3 DNA reads TGTGCCTGGACCATCCGGTTGGGACAGGGTGGTGAAAAACTGTTTTTT.

This clone has more than one count but fewer than ten. The V gene is TRBV11-3, the J gene TRBJ2-1, with D hard to call. With 0 bases removed from V and 0 bases from J, the gap between germline ends came to 12 bases. The CDR3 contains 17 residues. CDR1 and CDR2 (germline): SGHNT, YENEEA. The CDR3 DNA reads TGTGCCAGCAGCTTAGAACTAAGTGCTAGCTCCTACAATGAGCAGTTCTTC. This gives the protein CASSLELSASSYNEQFF.

The V and J genes are TRBV15 and TRBJ2-2; possible D gene TRBD2, 5 bases. There are 17 residues in the CDR3. V was clipped by 0 bases and J by 2 bases, with 13 bases between them. CDR1 is LNHNV, CDR2 YYDKDF, per germline (reference sequence). The CDR3 coding sequence is TGTGCCACCAGCAGAGAAGTCGGGGTACTAAACACCGGGGAGCTGTTTTTT. The encoded protein is CATSREVGVLNTGELFF.

The genes are TRBV28 and TRBJ1-2; D is undetermined. Germline-derived CDR1 and CDR2 are MDHEN and SYDVKM. The CDR3 covers 14 residues. Trimming stripped 2 bases from V and 4 bases from J, with 11 bases between. This CDR3 is CASSLPGRGYGYTF. Written as DNA, the CDR3 is TGTGCCAGCAGTTTACCGGGTCGGGGCTATGGCTACACCTTC.

The gene calls are TRBV19 and TRBJ2-5; 7 nucleotides line up with TRBD1. Trimming removed 4 bases from V and 5 bases from J; junction bases left unmatched: 13. The germline gives CDR1 LNHDA, CDR2 SQIVND (reference sequence). The CDR3 totals 16 residues. CDR3 residues: CASSSWGDRVGETQYF. Written as DNA, the CDR3 is TGTGCCAGTAGTAGTTGGGGCGACAGGGTGGGGGAGACCCAGTACTTC.

Ten or more counts support this clone. The chain joins TRBV4-2 to TRBJ1-2; TRBD1 might be the D (5 bases). The V gene's germline CDR1 is LGHNA and CDR2 YNFKEQ. Trimming removed 1 base from V and 9 bases from J, with 18 bases in between. The CDR3 covers 15 residues. The CDR3 DNA is TGTGCCAGCAGCCAAGGGTCGGGGGACGCCCTGAGCTACACCTTC. Encoded protein: CASSQGSGDALSYTF.

The rearrangement joins TRBV5-1 to TRBJ1-5; 7 bases agree with TRBD1. Per the germline V gene, CDR1 is SGHRS and CDR2 is YFSETQ. The CDR3 consists of 15 residues. With 4 bases clipped from V and 7 bases from J, the junction kept 11 bases outside the gene matches. CDR3 amino acids: CASSPEGAGGQPQHF. CDR3 sequence (DNA): TGCGCCAGCAGCCCGGAGGGGGCTGGGGGACAGCCCCAGCATTTT.

V usage is TRBV10-1 and J usage is TRBJ2-7, with unresolved D. CDR1 and CDR2 from the germline V gene are WNHNN and SYGVQD (reference sequence). With 0 bases removed from V and 5 bases from J, the gap between germline ends came to 8 bases. This CDR3 is 13 amino acids long. CDR3 in DNA: TGCGCCAGCAGTGAGTCCTTCGACAACGAGCAGTACTTC. Translation gives CASSESFDNEQYF.

V is TRBV7-8 and J is TRBJ2-7, with a weak D call TRBD2 (7 bases). Germline CDR1 SGHVS, CDR2 FQNEAQ. This CDR3 comprises 14 residues. V was trimmed by 0 bases and J by 7 bases, leaving 13 bases between them. CDR3 sequence reads: CASSLAAGAQEQYF. In nucleotides, the CDR3 is TGTGCCAGCAGCTTAGCGGCGGGGGCGCAGGAGCAGTACTTC.

The rearrangement uses TRBV30 and TRBJ1-5; unclear D gene. The V end was cut by 0 bases, the J end by 3 bases, with 6 bases between. Germline CDR1 reads GTSNPN; CDR2 reads SVGIG (reference sequence). The CDR3 runs to 13 residues. The CDR3 region has the DNA TGTGCCTGGAGTGTACGGGACAATCAGCCCCAGCATTTT. Its protein product is CAWSVRDNQPQHF.